The TCR beta chain under discussion was sequenced for a study of blood T cell repertoires in COVID-19 (dated by TCRdb to the early 2020s). For context, the study as a whole: Samples covering the acute and convalescent phases of COVID-19 were provided by collaborators in the United States, Italy and Spain. The repertoires were made available in a free public database intended to serve as a resource for research on the immune response to SARS-CoV-2. Samples came from the ongoing ImmuneRACE study (first 160 participants) plus 1,254 subjects from 6 global collaborators. Sample metadata almost always included a de-identified subject ID, COVID-19 status, age in years and sex. Deeply sampled blood TCRbeta repertoires from subjects exposed to, actively infected with, or recovered from COVID-19 were included in the dataset. The material from the prospective study consisted of cDNA or gDNA derived from T cells, B-cell-depleted T cells, or PBMCs. Where available, HLA class I and class II types were obtained from metadata supplied by the sample provider rather than from assay-based typing. Study-level results and caveats: The amount of clinical and demographic metadata varied by source and participant and was provided uncurated.

Whole blood was collected in K2EDTA tubes by collaborating institutions according to the institutions' own protocols. For TCRbeta analysis, collaborators shipped samples in one of three forms: frozen whole blood, isolated PBMCs, or DNA extracted from either of those sample types. Trimming costs V 5 bases and J 0 bases, and their ends lie 10 bases apart. From its cysteine to its phenylalanine, the CDR3 spans 14 amino acids. Only the CDR3 part of the read is kept: 42 bases, read in frame from the first base. For CDR1 and CDR2, the germline V gene lists SGHNT and YENEEA. TCRbeta CDR3 regions were amplified from genomic DNA by means of the immunoSEQ Assay, a bias-controlled multiplex PCR. Concerning the study's data processing: Within the assay, amplification of reference gene primers was used to estimate how many nucleated cells each sample contained. Sequence reads were collapsed and filtered to measure the absolute abundance of every unique TCRbeta CDR3 rearrangement. For each sample, productive Simpson clonality was calculated as the square root of Simpson's diversity index across productive rearrangements. In its TCRdb copy, this immuneACCESS table keeps in-frame sequences only and misses some clones. Where compared with another copy, unresolved V genes explain less than half of these, and the others have no known cause. V and J calls and clone size are those listed in that table; D and trimming were worked out from the DNA. Present in this sample are about 210,000 clones, about four fifths of which were seen just once. About 2.5% of the sample lies in the top ten.

About this clone itself: What antigen it recognizes has not been identified. It has no much larger one-base neighbor in the sample; base qualities were not kept.

Material for sequencing was peripheral blood. This sequence uses TRBV11-3 and TRBJ1-1; too little of a D gene remains to name it. The origin of this receptor is a woman between 40 and 50 years old with active or convalescent COVID-19. This receptor has the CDR3 CASSPTTLNTEAFF. The DNA sequence reads TGTGCCAGCAGCCCTACGACTTTGAACACTGAAGCTTTCTTT.